These T cell receptor beta chains were read from a single sample in a study of monozygotic twins with cystic fibrosis. TCRdb keeps only in-frame clones here, not all; method: immunoSEQ multiplex PCR. This sample has tens of thousands of clones; approximately 84% occur once, and the top ten carry under 2%. Sequenced sample: blood. The receptors were gathered from a girl aged 2 to 9 with cystic fibrosis. Both conserved end residues are part of each CDR3. Fields, in order: V gene, D gene, clone size, J gene, CDR3 DNA, CDR3 protein. A D gene is named only where the DNA matches it firmly. Rows may omit the clone size; those that give it use once, few, many or a size class.

TRBV30	.	.	TRBJ1-2	TGTGCCTGGGTGGCAGCATATGGCTACACCTTC	CAWVAAYGYTF
TRBV4-1	TRBD2	.	TRBJ2-1	TGCGCCAGCAGCCCCCGACTAGCGGGCCAGGAGCAGTTCTTC	CASSPRLAGQEQFF
TRBV6-5	.	.	TRBJ2-7	TGTGCCAGCAGTCCCAGGAGGGACACCAACTACGAGCAGTACTTC	CASSPRRDTNYEQYF
TRBV2	.	.	TRBJ2-3	TGTGCCAGCAGTGTTTGGGGGGCGGCAGATACGCAGTATTTT	CASSVWGAADTQYF
TRBV25-1	TRBD1	few	TRBJ1-2	TGTGCCAGCACAGGGGGCTATGGCTACACCTTC	CASTGGYGYTF
TRBV5-4	.	.	TRBJ1-1	TGTGCCAGCAGCCTGGGGATGGGGGGCTCCCGCCCTTTCTTT	CASSLGMGGSRPFF
TRBV2	TRBD1	.	TRBJ2-5	TGTGCCAGCAGTGAACGGCAGGGGGCATGGGCGCGAGAGACCCAGTACTTC	CASSERQGAWARETQYF
TRBV4-2	TRBD2	.	TRBJ2-7	TGTGCCAGCAGCCAGCTTAGCGGGGGGGTCCTCCTAAATGAGCAGTACTTC	CASSQLSGGVLLNEQYF
TRBV10-3	.	.	TRBJ2-7	TGTGCCATCAGGAAGGGGGGCTACGAGCAGTACTTC	CAIRKGGYEQYF
TRBV30	.	.	TRBJ2-5	TGTGCCTGGGATGGTGGAAAGACCCAGTACTTC	CAWDGGKTQYF
TRBV7-6	TRBD1	.	TRBJ1-5	TGTGCCAGCAGCTTAGGGCAACAGGGGCTCAGTCAGCCCCAGCATTTT	CASSLGQQGLSQPQHF
TRBV6-1	.	.	TRBJ1-6	TGTGCCAGCAGTTTACTAGGCGAGATTAATTCACCCCTCCACTTT	CASSLLGEINSPLHF
TRBV5-6	TRBD2	.	TRBJ2-3	TGTGCCAGCAGCTTGGTACGGGGGGGGCCGAGAGATACGCAGTATTTT	CASSLVRGGPRDTQYF
TRBV2	.	.	TRBJ1-2	TGTGCCAGCAGTGTGGACACTTACTATGGCTACACCTTC	CASSVDTYYGYTF
TRBV30	.	.	TRBJ1-2	TGTGCCTGTGGGTTTACTCCCTATGGCTACACCTTC	CACGFTPYGYTF
TRBV7-9	TRBD2	.	TRBJ2-2	TGTGCCAGCAGCTCCGTAGCGGGGGTGCGCACCGGGGAGCTGTTTTTT	CASSSVAGVRTGELFF
TRBV5-4	TRBD2	.	TRBJ2-3	TGTGCCAGCAGCTTGTGGGGTAGCGGGGGGCGTCCCTCGCGAGATACGCAGTATTTT	CASSLWGSGGRPSRDTQYF
TRBV2	.	.	TRBJ2-3	TGTGCCAGCAGTGTACTAGCCCGTATCACAGATACGCAGTATTTT	CASSVLARITDTQYF
TRBV4-3	.	.	TRBJ2-7	TGCGCCAGCAGCCAAGATCGAACAGGGTATGGCCTAGGGGACGAGCAGTACTTC	CASSQDRTGYGLGDEQYF
TRBV12-5	.	.	TRBJ2-5	TGTGCTAGTGGTTTGGTACAGTACCAAGAGACCCAGTACTTC	CASGLVQYQETQYF
TRBV5-1	TRBD1	once	TRBJ1-5	TGCGCCAGCAGCTTTACAGGGGGTCAGCCCCAGCATTTT	CASSFTGGQPQHF
TRBV5-1	TRBD1	.	TRBJ1-6	TGCGCCAGCAGCTTCACTAACCGGGACAGGGGGAACAATTCACCCCTCCACTTT	CASSFTNRDRGNNSPLHF
TRBV9	.	.	TRBJ2-2	TGTGCCAGCAGCGTACTAGATAACGGGGAGCTGTTTTTT	CASSVLDNGELFF
TRBV4-1	.	once	TRBJ1-1	TGCGCCAGCAGCCAAGATAGGCAGGAGGAAGCTTTCTTT	CASSQDRQEEAFF
TRBV27	.	.	TRBJ1-5	TGTGCCAGCAGTCTTAATCAGCCCCAGCATTTT	CASSLNQPQHF
TRBV30	.	.	TRBJ1-3	TGTGCCTGGAGTGAAGGGAGGAACACCATATATTTT	CAWSEGRNTIYF
TRBV18	.	.	TRBJ1-4	TGTGCCAGCTCGCGGCAGGGATCCCCCTTCCGCGAAAAACTGTTTTTT	CASSRQGSPFREKLFF
TRBV25-1	TRBD2	.	TRBJ2-1	TGTGCCAGCAGGGAAAGCGGGGCCTTCTCCTACAATGAGCAGTTCTTC	CASRESGAFSYNEQFF
TRBV19	.	once	TRBJ1-2	TGTGCCAGTAGTATAGTAGGGAACTATGGCTACACCTTC	CASSIVGNYGYTF
TRBV4-3	.	.	TRBJ1-6	TGCGCCAGCAGCCAAGAAACACTAAATTCACCCCTCCACTTT	CASSQETLNSPLHF
TRBV9	.	.	TRBJ2-5	TGTGCCAGCAGCGTAGGACGGGTCGGAGCTTCAGAGACCCAGTACTTC	CASSVGRVGASETQYF
TRBV7-3	.	.	TRBJ1-2	TGTGCCAGCAGCTTAGCTAACTATGGCTACACCTTC	CASSLANYGYTF
TRBV11-2	TRBD1	.	TRBJ1-4	TGTGCCAGCAGCCTGCGACAGGGAGAAAAACTGTTTTTT	CASSLRQGEKLFF
TRBV9	.	.	TRBJ2-1	TGTGCCAGCAGCGTAGATCCGAAAGATTCCCAGGGTAGGGAGCAGTTCTTC	CASSVDPKDSQGREQFF
TRBV2	TRBD2	.	TRBJ2-7	TGTGCCAGCAGTGAGTCTAGCGGGGGAATTTTCAACGAGCAGTACTTC	CASSESSGGIFNEQYF
TRBV6-5	.	.	TRBJ1-3	TGTGCCAGCAGTTACACCAGGGGAAACACCATATATTTT	CASSYTRGNTIYF
TRBV9	TRBD2	.	TRBJ2-3	TGTGCCAGCAGCCTCACTGGACTAGCGGGGGCTCCAGATACGCAGTATTTT	CASSLTGLAGAPDTQYF
TRBV20-1	.	.	TRBJ1-1	TGCAGTGCCCCGGTGCGGGCTGAAGCTTTCTTT	CSAPVRAEAFF
TRBV9	TRBD1	.	TRBJ1-6	TGTGCCAGCAGCGTAGGACAGGGGTATAATTCACCCCTCCACTTT	CASSVGQGYNSPLHF
TRBV5-1	TRBD2	.	TRBJ2-3	TGCGCCAGCAGCCGGGGGTTTCCCAGCGGGAGTACAGATACGCAGTATTTT	CASSRGFPSGSTDTQYF
TRBV2	.	few	TRBJ2-4	TGTGCCAGCAGTTGGGCCCAACAAAACATTCAGTACTTC	CASSWAQQNIQYF
TRBV30	.	.	TRBJ1-4	TGTGCCTGGAGTTCCGTCAATGGATTCCATGAAAAACTGTTTTTT	CAWSSVNGFHEKLFF
TRBV14	.	.	TRBJ2-3	TGTGCCAGCAGCCCTCTAGGAGGGCAGGATACGCAGTATTTT	CASSPLGGQDTQYF
TRBV19	.	once	TRBJ2-1	TGTGCCAGTAGTATTACTGAGTACAATGAGCAGTTCTTC	CASSITEYNEQFF
TRBV6-6	.	.	TRBJ1-5	TGTGCCAGCAGTTACTCGAGGGCAGGTGGAAATCAGCCCCAGCATTTT	CASSYSRAGGNQPQHF
TRBV6-5	TRBD1	.	TRBJ1-1	TGTGCCAGCAGTCCCAGGACAGGTTTGAACACTGAAGCTTTCTTT	CASSPRTGLNTEAFF
TRBV4-1	.	.	TRBJ2-3	TGCGCCAGCAGCCAAGCCGGGGGCACAGATACGCAGTATTTT	CASSQAGGTDTQYF
TRBV7-8	.	.	TRBJ1-6	TGTGCCAGCAGACCTCTCACAGGGATAGATTCACCCCTCCACTTT	CASRPLTGIDSPLHF
TRBV5-8	.	.	TRBJ1-1	TGTGCCAGCAGCTTGGAACAGGGATCGGCTTTCTTT	CASSLEQGSAFF
TRBV27	TRBD1	.	TRBJ2-5	TGTGCCAGCAAGACAGGGGGCGGTGAGACCCAGTACTTC	CASKTGGGETQYF
TRBV30	.	.	TRBJ1-5	TGTGCCTGGAGTGTCACGGACCTTCAGGCCCAGCATTTT	CAWSVTDLQAQHF
TRBV2	.	.	TRBJ2-3	TGTGCCAGCAGCGAGGGGGGGCGAATGACCCACTCTAGCACAGATACGCAGTATTTT	CASSEGGRMTHSSTDTQYF
TRBV7-9	.	.	TRBJ1-2	TGTGCCAGCAGCTTAGGGGATGGCTACACCTTC	CASSLGDGYTF
TRBV7-8	.	.	TRBJ2-5	TGTGCCAGCAGCCCCTCCCGAGGTGAAGAGACCCAGTACTTC	CASSPSRGEETQYF
TRBV13	TRBD2	.	TRBJ2-3	TGTGCCAGCTCCAAGCGGGGGGATAATACGCAGTATTTT	CASSKRGDNTQYF
TRBV7-2	TRBD1	.	TRBJ1-2	TGTGCCAGCAGCTTAGGGGGGCTCAGGGGGCGCTACTATGGCTACACCTTC	CASSLGGLRGRYYGYTF
TRBV2	TRBD1	.	TRBJ1-1	TGTGCCAGCAGTGAAGGGGGACAGGCTTGGGATCCTGAAGCTTTCTTT	CASSEGGQAWDPEAFF
TRBV9	TRBD1	.	TRBJ1-2	TGTGCCAGCAGCCCACGCACCGGGACAGAAACCTATGGCTACACCTTC	CASSPRTGTETYGYTF
TRBV4-3	TRBD1	.	TRBJ2-2	TGCGCCAGCAGCCCAGACAGGGGGCAGGGGATCGGGGAGCTGTTTTTT	CASSPDRGQGIGELFF